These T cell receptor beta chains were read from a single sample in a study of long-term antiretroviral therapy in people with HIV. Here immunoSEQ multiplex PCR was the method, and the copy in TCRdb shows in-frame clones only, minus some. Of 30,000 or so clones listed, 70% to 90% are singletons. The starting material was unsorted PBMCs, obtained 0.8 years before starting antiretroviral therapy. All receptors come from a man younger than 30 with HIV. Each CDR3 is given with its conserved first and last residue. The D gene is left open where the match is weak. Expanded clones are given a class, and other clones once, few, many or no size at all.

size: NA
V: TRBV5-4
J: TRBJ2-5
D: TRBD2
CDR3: CASSSPGLAGRPQETQYF
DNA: TGTGCCAGCAGCTCACCGGGACTAGCGGGGAGACCCCAAGAGACCCAGTACTTC

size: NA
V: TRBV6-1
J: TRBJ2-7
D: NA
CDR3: CASSLAPYSDSEQYF
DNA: TGTGCCAGCAGTCTCGCCCCCTACTCGGACAGCGAGCAGTACTTC

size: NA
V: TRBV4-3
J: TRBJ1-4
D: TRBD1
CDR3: CASSPRGPPGEKLFF
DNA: TGCGCCAGCAGCCCGAGGGGGCCGCCGGGTGAAAAACTGTTTTTT

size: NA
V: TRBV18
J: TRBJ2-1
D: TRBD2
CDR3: CASSPRGGLAGYNEQFF
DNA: TGTGCCAGCTCACCCCGTGGGGGGCTAGCGGGATACAATGAGCAGTTCTTC

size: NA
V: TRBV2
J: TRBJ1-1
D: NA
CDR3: CASKGKGFGDMNTEAFF
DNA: TGTGCCAGCAAGGGGAAAGGATTCGGGGATATGAACACTGAAGCTTTCTTT

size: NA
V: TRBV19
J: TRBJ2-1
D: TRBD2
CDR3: CASSIVEGGPRNEQFF
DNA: TGTGCCAGTAGTATCGTCGAGGGAGGGCCCAGGAATGAGCAGTTCTTC

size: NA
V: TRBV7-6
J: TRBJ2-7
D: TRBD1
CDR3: CASSLRLGQGMHEQYF
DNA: TGTGCCAGCAGCTTACGATTAGGACAGGGGATGCACGAGCAGTACTTC

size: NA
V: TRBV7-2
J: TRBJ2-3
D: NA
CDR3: CASSLDRDTQYF
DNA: TGTGCCAGCAGCTTAGATAGGGATACGCAGTATTTT

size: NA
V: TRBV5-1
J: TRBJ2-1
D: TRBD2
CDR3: CASSLLAGPNEQFF
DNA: TGCGCCAGCAGCCTTTTAGCGGGGCCCAATGAGCAGTTCTTC

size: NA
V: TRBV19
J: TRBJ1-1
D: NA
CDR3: CASSSKKGMNTEAFF
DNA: TGTGCCAGTAGTTCAAAAAAAGGCATGAACACTGAAGCTTTCTTT

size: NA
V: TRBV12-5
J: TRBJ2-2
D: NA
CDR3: CASFATPTSTGELFF
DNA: TGTGCTAGTTTCGCGACCCCGACCTCAACCGGGGAGCTGTTTTTT

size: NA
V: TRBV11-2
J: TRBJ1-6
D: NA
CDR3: CASSLAIGQFSPLHF
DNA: TGTGCCAGCAGCTTAGCCATCGGACAGTTTTCACCCCTCCACTTT

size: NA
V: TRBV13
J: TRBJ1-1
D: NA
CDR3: CASSLGAPNTEAFF
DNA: TGTGCCAGCAGCTTAGGGGCACCGAATACTGAAGCTTTCTTT

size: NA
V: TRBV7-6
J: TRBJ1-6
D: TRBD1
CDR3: CASSWTGDLNSPLHF
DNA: TGTGCCAGCAGCTGGACAGGCGACCTAAATTCACCCCTCCACTTT

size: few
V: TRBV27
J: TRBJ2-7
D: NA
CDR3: CASSFTGNPAYEQYF
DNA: TGTGCCAGCAGTTTTACAGGGAACCCTGCCTACGAGCAGTACTTC

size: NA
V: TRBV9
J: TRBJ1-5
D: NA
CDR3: CASGKGDGQPQHF
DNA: TGTGCTTCGGGGAAAGGGGACGGTCAGCCCCAGCATTTT

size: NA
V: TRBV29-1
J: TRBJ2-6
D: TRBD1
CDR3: CSATGAGANVLTF
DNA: TGCAGCGCGACAGGGGCCGGGGCCAACGTCCTGACTTTC

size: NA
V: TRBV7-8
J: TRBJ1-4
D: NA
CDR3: CASSFQRRERTQLFF
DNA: TGTGCCAGCAGCTTCCAGCGGCGGGAGCGCACTCAACTGTTTTTT

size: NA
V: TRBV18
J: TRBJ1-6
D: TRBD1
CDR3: CASSPSTGGGNSPLHF
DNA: TGTGCCAGCTCACCATCGACAGGGGGTGGTAATTCACCCCTCCACTTT

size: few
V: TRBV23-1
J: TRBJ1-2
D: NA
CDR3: CASRSIYGYTF
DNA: TGCGCCAGCAGGTCCATCTATGGCTACACCTTC

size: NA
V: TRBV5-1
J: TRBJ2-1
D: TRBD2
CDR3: CASSPGLAGVKNEQFF
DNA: TGCGCCAGCAGCCCCGGACTAGCGGGAGTTAAGAATGAGCAGTTCTTC

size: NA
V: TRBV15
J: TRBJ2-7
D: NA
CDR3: CATSTGWGASYEQYF
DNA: TGTGCCACCAGCACAGGCTGGGGGGCTTCCTACGAGCAGTACTTC

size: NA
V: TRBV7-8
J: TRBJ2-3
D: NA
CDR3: CASRKAATYTDTQYF
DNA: TGTGCCAGCAGAAAGGCGGCTACCTACACAGATACGCAGTATTTT

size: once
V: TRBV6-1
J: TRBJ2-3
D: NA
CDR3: CASSGRQGHTDTQYF
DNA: TGTGCCAGCAGTGGGAGGCAGGGGCACACAGATACGCAGTATTTT

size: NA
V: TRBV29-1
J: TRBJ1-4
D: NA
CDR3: CSVGGQMGEKLFF
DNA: TGCAGCGTTGGGGGCCAGATGGGTGAAAAACTGTTTTTT

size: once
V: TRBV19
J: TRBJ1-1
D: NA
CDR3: CASSPFEPTNTEAFF
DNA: TGTGCCAGTAGTCCCTTTGAGCCGACGAACACTGAAGCTTTCTTT

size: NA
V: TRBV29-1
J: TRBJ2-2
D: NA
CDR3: CSVENGRGERGELFF
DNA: TGCAGCGTTGAAAATGGCAGGGGAGAGCGGGGGGAGCTGTTTTTT

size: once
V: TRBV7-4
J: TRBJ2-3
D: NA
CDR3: CASSCTWGASSTDTQYF
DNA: TGTGCCAGCAGCTGTACTTGGGGGGCATCTAGCACAGATACGCAGTATTTT

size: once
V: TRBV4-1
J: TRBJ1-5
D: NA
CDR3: CASSQRGPGSNQPQHF
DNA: TGCGCCAGCAGCCAGCGAGGACCTGGCAGCAATCAGCCCCAGCATTTT

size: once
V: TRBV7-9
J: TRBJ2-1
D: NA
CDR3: CASSLGSDSNEQFF
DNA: TGTGCCAGCAGCTTAGGATCCGATTCCAATGAGCAGTTCTTC

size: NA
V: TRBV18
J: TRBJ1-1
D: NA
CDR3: CASSRMGGGAETEAFF
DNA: TGTGCCAGCTCGCGGATGGGGGGGGGCGCGGAAACTGAAGCTTTCTTT

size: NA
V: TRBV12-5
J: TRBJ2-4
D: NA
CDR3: CASGLVLGGVQNIQYF
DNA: TGTGCTAGTGGTTTGGTACTTGGAGGGGTCCAAAACATTCAGTACTTC